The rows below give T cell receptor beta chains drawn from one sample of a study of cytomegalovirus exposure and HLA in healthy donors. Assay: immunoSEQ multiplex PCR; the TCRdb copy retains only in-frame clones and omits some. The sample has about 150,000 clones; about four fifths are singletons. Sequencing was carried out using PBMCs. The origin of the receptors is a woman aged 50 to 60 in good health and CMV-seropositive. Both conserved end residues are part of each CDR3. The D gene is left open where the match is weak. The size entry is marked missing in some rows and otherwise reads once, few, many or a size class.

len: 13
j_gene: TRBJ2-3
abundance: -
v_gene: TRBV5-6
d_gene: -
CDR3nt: TGTGCCAGCAGCTTGGCCGTTACAGATACGCAGTATTTT
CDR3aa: CASSLAVTDTQYF

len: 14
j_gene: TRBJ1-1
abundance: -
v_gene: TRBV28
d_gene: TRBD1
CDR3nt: TGTGCCAGCAGTCCCGAGCCAGGGGGTTTTGAAGCTTTCTTT
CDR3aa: CASSPEPGGFEAFF

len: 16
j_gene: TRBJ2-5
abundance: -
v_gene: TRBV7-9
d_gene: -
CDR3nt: TGTTCCAGCAGCTCCGGTGTGACTAACTTGCAAGAGACCCAGTACTTC
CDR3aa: CSSSSGVTNLQETQYF

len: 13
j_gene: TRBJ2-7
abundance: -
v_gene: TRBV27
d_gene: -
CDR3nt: TGTGCCAGCAGTTGGCGGGGTAACCACGAGCAGTACTTC
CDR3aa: CASSWRGNHEQYF

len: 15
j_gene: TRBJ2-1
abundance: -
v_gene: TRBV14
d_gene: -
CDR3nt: TGTGCCAGCAGCCAAGTCCTAACAGGGTTCGGTGAGCAGTTCTTC
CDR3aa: CASSQVLTGFGEQFF

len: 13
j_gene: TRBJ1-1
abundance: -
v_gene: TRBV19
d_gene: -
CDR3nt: TGTGCCAGTAGCCCCATAGGGGGCACTGAAGCTTTCTTT
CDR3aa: CASSPIGGTEAFF

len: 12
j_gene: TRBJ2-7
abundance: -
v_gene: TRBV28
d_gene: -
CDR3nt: TGTGCCAGCAGTTCACTCATCTACGAGCAGTACTTC
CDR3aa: CASSSLIYEQYF

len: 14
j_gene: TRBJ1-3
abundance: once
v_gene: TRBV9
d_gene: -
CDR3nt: TGTGCCAGCAGCGCCGACAAGCCCGGAAACACCATATATTTT
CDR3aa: CASSADKPGNTIYF

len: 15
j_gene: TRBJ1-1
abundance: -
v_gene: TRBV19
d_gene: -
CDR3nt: TGTGCCAGTAATCAAAGGGGGAGTTTGAACACTGAAGCTTTCTTT
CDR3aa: CASNQRGSLNTEAFF

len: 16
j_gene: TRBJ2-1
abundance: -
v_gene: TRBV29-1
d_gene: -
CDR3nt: TGCAGCGTTGAATATGAGGGCAGGGGGGTCACCAATGAGCAGTTCTTC
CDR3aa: CSVEYEGRGVTNEQFF

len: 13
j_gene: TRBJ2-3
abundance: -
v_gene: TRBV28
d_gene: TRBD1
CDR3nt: TGTGCCAGCAGACAGACAGGGACAGATACGCAGTATTTT
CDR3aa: CASRQTGTDTQYF

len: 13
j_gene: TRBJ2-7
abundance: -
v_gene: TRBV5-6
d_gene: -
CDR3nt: TGTGCCAGCACCCCGGGTCGTGCGTACGAGCAGTACTTC
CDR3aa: CASTPGRAYEQYF

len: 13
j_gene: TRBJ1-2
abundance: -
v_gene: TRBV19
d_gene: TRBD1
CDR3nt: TGTGCCAGTAGTATCGACAGGGGGCGTGGCTACACCTTC
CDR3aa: CASSIDRGRGYTF

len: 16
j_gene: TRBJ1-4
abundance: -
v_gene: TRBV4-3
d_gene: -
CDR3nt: TGCGCCAGCAGCCAAGTAGGGGGGGGGACTAATGAAAAACTGTTTTTT
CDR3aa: CASSQVGGGTNEKLFF

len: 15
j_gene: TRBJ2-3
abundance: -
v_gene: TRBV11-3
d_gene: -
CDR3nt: TGTGCCAGCAGCCCGTCGGGGGAACGCACAGATACGCAGTATTTT
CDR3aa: CASSPSGERTDTQYF

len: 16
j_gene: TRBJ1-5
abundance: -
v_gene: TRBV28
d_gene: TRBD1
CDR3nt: TGTGCCAGCAGCGACAACAGGGGAGGTGGGCGTCAGCCCCAGCATTTT
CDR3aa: CASSDNRGGGRQPQHF

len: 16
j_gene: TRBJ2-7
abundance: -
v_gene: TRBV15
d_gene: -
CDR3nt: TGTGCCACCAGCAGATTCCGGGACACCCTCTCCTACGAGCAGTACTTC
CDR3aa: CATSRFRDTLSYEQYF

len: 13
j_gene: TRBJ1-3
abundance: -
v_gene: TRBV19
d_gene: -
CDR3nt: TGTGCCAGTACCAATTTGTTCGGAAACACCATATATTTT
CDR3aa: CASTNLFGNTIYF

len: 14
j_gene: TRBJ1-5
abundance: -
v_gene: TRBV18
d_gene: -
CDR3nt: TGTGCCAGCTCACCACACCCGGGAAATCAGCCCCAGCATTTT
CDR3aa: CASSPHPGNQPQHF

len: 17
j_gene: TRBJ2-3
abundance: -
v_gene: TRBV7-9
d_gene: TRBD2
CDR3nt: TGTGCCAGCAGCTTAGCGGCTAGCGGGGGCCTCACAGATACGCAGTATTTT
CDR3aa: CASSLAASGGLTDTQYF

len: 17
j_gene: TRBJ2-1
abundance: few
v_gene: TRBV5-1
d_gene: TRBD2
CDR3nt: TGCGCCAGCAGCTTGGGGGGAGCGGGACGTATTAACGAGGAGCAGTTCTTC
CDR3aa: CASSLGGAGRINEEQFF

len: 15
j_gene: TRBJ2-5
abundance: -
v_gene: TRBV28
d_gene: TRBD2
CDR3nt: TGTGCCAGCAGCCCCGCCCGACTAGCGAAAGAGACCCAGTACTTC
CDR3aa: CASSPARLAKETQYF

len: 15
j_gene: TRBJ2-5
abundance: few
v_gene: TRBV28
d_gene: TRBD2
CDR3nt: TGTGCCAGCAGTTTATCGGCGGGGGGAGGAGAGACCCAGTACTTC
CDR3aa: CASSLSAGGGETQYF

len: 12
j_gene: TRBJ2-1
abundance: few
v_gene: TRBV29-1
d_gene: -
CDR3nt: TGCAGCGCGGGCAGGGACTACAATGAGCAGTTCTTC
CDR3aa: CSAGRDYNEQFF

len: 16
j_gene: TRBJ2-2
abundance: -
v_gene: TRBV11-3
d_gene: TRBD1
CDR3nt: TGTGCCAGCAGCACCAGACAGGGGGCGAACACCGGGGAGCTGTTTTTT
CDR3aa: CASSTRQGANTGELFF

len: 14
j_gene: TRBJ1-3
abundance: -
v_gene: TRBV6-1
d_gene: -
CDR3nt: TGTGCCAGCAGTGAGGCAGGGGCTGGAAACACCATATATTTT
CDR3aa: CASSEAGAGNTIYF

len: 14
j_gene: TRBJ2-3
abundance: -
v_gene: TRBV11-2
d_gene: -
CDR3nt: TGTGCCAGCAGCTCCTCCGGTGGCACAGATACGCAGTATTTT
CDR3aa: CASSSSGGTDTQYF

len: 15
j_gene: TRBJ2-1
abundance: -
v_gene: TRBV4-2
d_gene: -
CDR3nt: TGTGCCAGCAGCCAAGCAGAGCGGTCCTACAATGAGCAGTTCTTC
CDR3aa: CASSQAERSYNEQFF

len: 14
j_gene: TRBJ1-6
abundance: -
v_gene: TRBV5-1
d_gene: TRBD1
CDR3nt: TGCGCCAGCCGACAGGGAGTTTCCGAATCACCCCTCCACTTT
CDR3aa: CASRQGVSESPLHF